These 20 T cell receptor beta chains were all obtained from the same sample, sequenced in a study of lymphopenia after photon versus proton radiotherapy. The data were produced by immunoSEQ multiplex PCR, yet TCRdb's version contains in-frame clones alone and is incomplete. The table shows about 25,000 clones, with 87% occurring only once. Specimen: peripheral blood, collected from a patient treated with photon-based radiotherapy. The receptors come from a man in his fifties or sixties with gastric cancer.

J is TRBJ1-5 and V is TRBV6-6; 10 nucleotides align to TRBD1. The CDR3 is 16 amino acids. With 5 bases clipped from V and 5 bases from J, the junction kept 9 bases outside the gene matches. Germline-derived CDR1 and CDR2 are MNHNY and SVGAGI (reference sequence). The CDR3 nucleotides are TGTGCCAGCAGTCCTCAAATGACAGGGGGCTATCAGCCCCAGCATTTT. It translates to CASSPQMTGGYQPQHF.

This rearrangement joins TRBV19 to TRBJ1-1; D remains unclear. Germline V gives CDR1 LNHDA, CDR2 SQIVND (reference sequence). There are 13 residues in the CDR3. Trimming cost V 5 bases and J 1 base, with 8 bases left between them. CDR3 sequence (DNA): TGTGCCAGTAGTCGCAGCGAGAACACTGAAGCTTTCTTT. Translated: CASSRSENTEAFF.

The rearrangement uses TRBV5-1 and TRBJ2-5, with D possibly being TRBD2 (7 bases). Trimming cost V 0 bases and J 1 base, with 16 bases left between them. This CDR3 has 17 amino acids. Germline V lookup: CDR1 SGHRS, CDR2 YFSETQ. The CDR3 bases are TGCGCCAGCAGCTTGGCCCCAGGCGGGGGCCTCCAAGAGACCCAGTACTTC. Protein sequence: CASSLAPGGGLQETQYF.

J is TRBJ2-7 and V is TRBV7-2, with D perhaps matching TRBD2 (6 bases). CDR1 SGHTA and CDR2 FQGNSA come from the germline V gene. The V gene lost 5 bases and the J gene lost 2 bases, with 10 bases spanning the gap. The CDR3 length is 13 residues. CDR3 nucleotide sequence: TGTGCCAGCAGCATCCCGGGGGCCTACGAGCAGTACTTC. This sequence encodes CASSIPGAYEQYF.

The chain joins TRBV18 to TRBJ2-6; unclear D gene. The CDR3 totals 16 residues. Looked up from germline, CDR1 is KGHSH and CDR2 is LQKENI. The germline V and J ends were trimmed by 6 bases and 0 bases, with 12 bases remaining between them. The CDR3 DNA reads TGTGCCAGCTCCCGCGACGGAGACTCTGGGGCCAACGTCCTGACTTTC. Translated: CASSRDGDSGANVLTF.

The table lists this clone with a few counts. The chain joins TRBV6-1 to TRBJ1-2; D is ambiguous. Trimming removed 2 bases at V and 7 bases at J, with 14 bases between. The germline CDR1 and CDR2 sequences are MNHNS and SASEGT. The CDR3 sequence is 14 residues long. The CDR3 is CASSEQLLKGGYTF. The CDR3 DNA sequence: TGTGCCAGCAGTGAACAGCTATTAAAGGGTGGCTACACCTTC.

This sequence joins TRBV5-1 and TRBJ1-2, with 9 bases identical to TRBD1. V trimming: 4 bases; J trimming: 6 bases; junction bases outside the gene matches: 7. From germline, CDR1 is SGHRS and CDR2 YFSETQ. The CDR3 runs 14 residues. CDR3 sequence: CASSKDRGRDGYTF. The CDR3 DNA follows: TGCGCCAGCAGCAAAGACAGGGGGAGAGATGGCTACACCTTC.

J is TRBJ2-3 and V is TRBV6-6; 9 bases agree with TRBD1. The ends lost 6 bases at V and 1 base at J; junction bases unmatched: 2. The CDR3 length is 14 residues. The germline gives CDR1 MNHNY, CDR2 SVGAGI (reference sequence). The CDR3 sequence is CASRQGAGTDTQYF. In DNA, the CDR3 is TGTGCCAGCAGACAGGGGGCCGGCACAGATACGCAGTATTTT.

The chain uses TRBV7-6 and TRBJ2-2, with 9 bases fitting TRBD2. The germline gives CDR1 SGHVS, CDR2 FNYEAQ. The CDR3 is 16 amino acids. Trimming cost V 2 bases and J 3 bases; bases outside gene matches: 4. The CDR3 region has the DNA TGTGCCAGCAGCTTAACTAGCGGGCGAGACACCGGGGAGCTGTTTTTT. Protein sequence: CASSLTSGRDTGELFF.

This chain links TRBV2 with TRBJ1-1, with D perhaps TRBD1 (5 bases). Trimming pared 7 bases from V and 3 bases from J, leaving 12 bases between. Germline CDR1 reads SNHLY; CDR2 reads FYNNEI. The CDR3 is made up of 13 amino acids. The DNA of the CDR3 is TGTGCCAGCACCGTCAGAGGGGACACTGAAGCTTTCTTT. The encoded protein is CASTVRGDTEAFF.

In its sample, this clone was seen a few times. V usage is TRBV4-2 and J usage is TRBJ1-1, with D unclear. CDR3 length equals 12 residues. Looked up from germline, CDR1 is LGHNA and CDR2 is YNFKEQ. Trimming took 5 bases from V and 11 from J, leaving 15 bases between them. The CDR3 reads CASSLRAEEAFF. CDR3 sequence (DNA): TGTGCCAGCAGCTTAAGAGCGGAGGAGGCTTTCTTT.

The chain is built from TRBV27 and TRBJ1-1, with TRBD1 identical over 7 bases. V shed 5 bases and J 0 bases; nucleotides not matched to a gene: 9. Germline CDR1 reads MNHEY; CDR2 reads SMNVEV (reference sequence). The length of the CDR3 is 16 residues. As DNA, the CDR3 is TGTGCCAGCAGTGACCAGGGACAGATAATGAACACTGAAGCTTTCTTT. This gives the protein CASSDQGQIMNTEAFF.

This rearrangement joins TRBV19 to TRBJ1-1, with D unresolved. V was trimmed by 2 bases and J by 0 bases, leaving 7 bases between them. The CDR3 is 14 residues long. Germline CDR1 and CDR2: LNHDA and SQIVND (reference sequence). The chain's CDR3 is CASSIRSMNTEAFF. The CDR3 DNA reads TGTGCCAGTAGTATAAGGTCCATGAACACTGAAGCTTTCTTT.

Here the CDR3 reads CASSVEPAGYATQYF. DNA for the CDR3: TGTGCCAGCAGCGTAGAACCAGCGGGGTACGCTACGCAGTATTTT. The chain carries TRBV9 and TRBJ2-3; 7 bases agree with TRBD2. The CDR3 length is 15 residues. Germline assignment: CDR1 SGDLS and CDR2 YYNGEE. The ends lost 0 bases at V and 8 bases at J; junction bases unmatched: 9.

The chain is built from TRBV5-5 and TRBJ1-1, with D hard to call. V lost 3 bases and J 2 bases, leaving 8 bases between the germline ends. CDR3 length: 13 amino acids. The germline V gene has CDR1 SGHKS and CDR2 YYEKEE (reference sequence). The CDR3 nucleotides are TGTGCCAGCAGCTCACAGACCAACACTGAAGCTTTCTTT. It encodes CASSSQTNTEAFF. The full variable domain, in which reference TRBV5-5 and TRBJ1-1 provide the parts outside the CDR3, is DAGVTQSPTHLIKTRGQQVTLRCSPISGHKSVSWYQQVLGQGPQFIFQYYEKEERGRGNFPDRFSARQFPNYSSELNVNALLLGDSALYLCASSSQTNTEAFFGQGTRLTVV.

CDR3 amino acids: CASSPRQGYTGELFF. In DNA form, the CDR3 reads TGTGCCAGCAGCCCGCGACAGGGGTACACCGGGGAGCTGTTTTTT. The chain has TRBV7-9 and TRBJ2-2; 8 bases are a match to TRBD1. There are 15 residues in the CDR3. The germline gives CDR1 SEHNR, CDR2 FQNEAQ (reference sequence). V gave up 5 bases and J gave up 3 bases; unmatched junction bases: 5.

The chain employs TRBV9 and TRBJ2-5, with TRBD2 identical over 13 bases. CDR1 SGDLS and CDR2 YYNGEE come from the germline V gene. The length of the CDR3 is 17 residues. V was pared by 3 bases and J by 0 bases, with 5 bases of the junction left unmatched. CDR3 sequence (DNA): TGTGCCAGCAGCGCCCAGACTAGCGGGGGGAACCAAGAGACCCAGTACTTC. Translating gives CASSAQTSGGNQETQYF.

Concerning this clone itself: The junction and the germline gene differ at one end; a read error may be behind it. The chain combines TRBV7-2 with TRBJ1-2, with TRBD1 matching 10 bases. From germline, CDR1 is SGHTA and CDR2 FQGNSA. The CDR3 has 15 amino acids. For the CDR3, the DNA is TGCGCCAGCAGCCAAGAGACAGGGGGCGACTATGGCTACACCTTC. Its protein is CASSQETGGDYGYTF.

V usage is TRBV10-2 and J usage is TRBJ2-2, with D perhaps matching TRBD1 or TRBD2 (6 bases each). The CDR3 runs 14 residues. CDR1 is WSHSY, CDR2 SAAADI, per germline. V lost 10 bases to trimming and J lost 0 bases, with 12 bases between them. CDR3 DNA: TGCGCCACCCCGGGGGCAACGAACACCGGGGAGCTGTTTTTT. This encodes CATPGATNTGELFF.

The J gene is TRBJ1-2, the V gene TRBV6-6, with 8 bases lining up with TRBD1. V dropped 5 bases and J dropped 4; count of bases not matched to a gene: 9. CDR3 size: 15 residues. Per germline, CDR1 MNHNY and CDR2 SVGAGI (reference sequence). CDR3 in amino acids: CASSTLRDRTYGYTF. The DNA for the CDR3 is TGTGCCAGCAGTACCCTACGGGACAGGACCTATGGCTACACCTTC.